The TCR beta chain described here comes from a study of cytomegalovirus exposure and HLA in healthy donors. The study's findings and limits: About 87% or about 30% of the time was how often most TCR beta V segments were productive, according to an earlier analysis. A later analysis revealed that TCR association rates differed between HLA loci, peaking at DRB1 and bottoming out at HLA-C.

Donors likely had unrecorded immune exposures despite being nominally healthy when sampled. With respect to this clone: Antigen specificity is unknown.

The CDR3 covers 12 residues. V lost 4 bases to trimming and J lost 2 bases, with 6 bases between them. Germline-derived CDR1 and CDR2 are SGHDT and YYEEEE. This PCR relied on a set of 60 Vbeta primers and 13 Jbeta primers. Libraries were prepared by immunoSEQ multiplex PCR; TCRdb keeps only in-frame clonotypes and omits some of them. The data contain about 150,000 clones, approximately 73% of them singletons. This chain uses TRBV5-6 with TRBJ1-1; D gene unclear. The sample consisted of PBMCs. The sequence was obtained from a man aged 25 to 40 in good health and CMV-seropositive. The CDR3 here is CASSQKNTEAFF. The CDR3 coding sequence is TGTGCCAGCAGCCAAAAAAACACTGAAGCTTTCTTT.